This TCR beta chain was identified during a study of cytomegalovirus exposure and HLA in healthy donors. General observations from the study: Analysis was performed later, and it showed HLA-associated TCR beta chains to be more clonally expanded than equally common others. Diagnosis of cytomegalovirus status made by the classifier reportedly showed high specificity and sensitivity.

Primers for the PCR totalled 60 Vbeta and 13 Jbeta. The assay was immunoSEQ multiplex PCR, and TCRdb's table has in-frame clones only and misses some. The sample has about 160,000 clones; 70% to 80% are singletons. Though nominally healthy at sampling, donors likely had unrecorded immune exposures. The CDR3 is made up of 15 amino acids. V was clipped by 2 bases and J by 2 bases; unmatched bases: 5. Germline loops: CDR1 SGHNT, CDR2 YYREEE (reference sequence). This clone came up a few times. Its cognate antigen is unknown. V is TRBV5-4 and J is TRBJ2-3; 7 nucleotides match TRBD1. Sequenced input: PBMCs. This TCR was sampled from a man aged 50 to 59 in good health and CMV-seropositive. CDR3 bases: TGTGCCAGCAGCTTCCCCGGGACAGCCACAGATACGCAGTATTTT. Encoded protein: CASSFPGTATDTQYF. Supplemented by reference TRBV5-4 and TRBJ2-3, the full variable domain reads ETGVTQSPTHLIKTRGQQVTLRCSSQSGHNTVSWYQQALGQGPQFIFQYYREEENGRGNFPPRFSGLQFPNYSSELNVNALELDDSALYLCASSFPGTATDTQYFGPGTRLTVL.